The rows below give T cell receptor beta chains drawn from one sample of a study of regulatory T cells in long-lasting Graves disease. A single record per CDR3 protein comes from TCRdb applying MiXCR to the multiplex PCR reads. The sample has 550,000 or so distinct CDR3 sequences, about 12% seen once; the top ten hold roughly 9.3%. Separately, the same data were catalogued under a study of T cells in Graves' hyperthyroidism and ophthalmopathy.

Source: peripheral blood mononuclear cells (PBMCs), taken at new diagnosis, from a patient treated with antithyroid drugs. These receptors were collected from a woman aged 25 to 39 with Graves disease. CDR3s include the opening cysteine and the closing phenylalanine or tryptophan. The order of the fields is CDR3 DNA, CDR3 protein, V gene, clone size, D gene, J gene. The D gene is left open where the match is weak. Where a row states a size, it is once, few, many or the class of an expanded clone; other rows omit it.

CDR3nt: TGTGCCAGCAATCGGCGGGACAGGGGTTCCCTGAACACTGAAGCTTTCTTT
CDR3aa: CASNRRDRGSLNTEAFF
v_gene: TRBV28
abundance: many
d_gene: TRBD1
j_gene: TRBJ1-1

CDR3nt: TGTGCCTGGAGTGTATTTGGGCAGCTCCTCCACTTT
CDR3aa: CAWSVFGQLLHF
v_gene: TRBV30
abundance: few
d_gene: NA
j_gene: TRBJ1-6

CDR3nt: TGCGCCAGCAGCTTGGATACTAGCGGGATTCGGGTATACGAGCAGTACTTC
CDR3aa: CASSLDTSGIRVYEQYF
v_gene: TRBV5-1
abundance: NA
d_gene: TRBD2
j_gene: TRBJ2-7

CDR3nt: TGTGCCAGCAGTTATCTAGCGGAGGGGACAGATACGCAGTATTTT
CDR3aa: CASSYLAEGTDTQYF
v_gene: TRBV6-5
abundance: NA
d_gene: TRBD2
j_gene: TRBJ2-3

CDR3nt: TGTGCCAGCAGTTGGGACAGGGCCCAAGAGACCCAGTACTTC
CDR3aa: CASSWDRAQETQYF
v_gene: TRBV6-5
abundance: many
d_gene: TRBD1
j_gene: TRBJ2-5

CDR3nt: TGTGCCAGCAGCTTACCCGACTACAATGAGCAGTTCTTC
CDR3aa: CASSLPDYNEQFF
v_gene: TRBV7-9
abundance: NA
d_gene: NA
j_gene: TRBJ2-1

CDR3nt: TGTGCCTGGGAAACTTATGGGGAGCAGTACTTC
CDR3aa: CAWETYGEQYF
v_gene: TRBV30
abundance: many
d_gene: NA
j_gene: TRBJ2-7

CDR3nt: TGTGCCAGCAGTACAGACAGGGTCTCGACTGAAGCTTTCTTT
CDR3aa: CASSTDRVSTEAFF
v_gene: TRBV27
abundance: many
d_gene: TRBD1
j_gene: TRBJ1-1

CDR3nt: TGTGCCAGCAGTTACGGGGGAGGCTCCTACGAGCAGTACTTC
CDR3aa: CASSYGGGSYEQYF
v_gene: TRBV6-5
abundance: many
d_gene: NA
j_gene: TRBJ2-7

CDR3nt: TGTGCCAGCAGCAACAGGGGATCCGAAGGGCAGTACTTC
CDR3aa: CASSNRGSEGQYF
v_gene: TRBV6-2/TRBV6-3
abundance: NA
d_gene: TRBD1
j_gene: TRBJ2-7

CDR3nt: TGCAGCGTGGCCAGGGTTTTGAACACTGAAGCTTTCTTT
CDR3aa: CSVARVLNTEAFF
v_gene: TRBV29-1
abundance: NA
d_gene: NA
j_gene: TRBJ1-1

CDR3nt: TGTGCCAGCAGCCAAGATTGGACTAGCGGGAGTAAAGGCACAGATACGCAGTATTTT
CDR3aa: CASSQDWTSGSKGTDTQYF
v_gene: TRBV3-1
abundance: few
d_gene: TRBD2
j_gene: TRBJ2-3

CDR3nt: TGCGCCAGCAGCTTTTCCACAGGATCCTACAATGAGCAGTTCTTC
CDR3aa: CASSFSTGSYNEQFF
v_gene: TRBV5-1
abundance: many
d_gene: NA
j_gene: TRBJ2-1

CDR3nt: TGCGCCAGCAGCCAAGATATGGGCGGCGCGATGAGCGAAAAACTGTTTTTT
CDR3aa: CASSQDMGGAMSEKLFF
v_gene: TRBV4-1
abundance: few
d_gene: NA
j_gene: TRBJ1-4

CDR3nt: TGTGCCAGCCGCATACGACAGAGCATTAATGAAAAACTGTTTTTT
CDR3aa: CASRIRQSINEKLFF
v_gene: TRBV11-2
abundance: many
d_gene: NA
j_gene: TRBJ1-4

CDR3nt: TGTGCCAGCAGTCTTCGGGGGGCGCGTGCTGAAGCTTTCTTT
CDR3aa: CASSLRGARAEAFF
v_gene: TRBV6-1
abundance: many
d_gene: NA
j_gene: TRBJ1-1

CDR3nt: TGTGCCAGCAGTTCTCGGACTAGCGGGGACTCCTACAATGAGCAGTTCTTC
CDR3aa: CASSSRTSGDSYNEQFF
v_gene: TRBV28
abundance: many
d_gene: TRBD2
j_gene: TRBJ2-1

CDR3nt: TGTGCCACCCGCGGATCCTCCGGGGCCAATCAGCCCCAGCATTTT
CDR3aa: CATRGSSGANQPQHF
v_gene: TRBV10-3
abundance: NA
d_gene: NA
j_gene: TRBJ1-5

CDR3nt: TGCAGCGTTGATGGACTAGCGGGATTTAATGAGCAGTTCTTC
CDR3aa: CSVDGLAGFNEQFF
v_gene: TRBV29-1
abundance: many
d_gene: TRBD2
j_gene: TRBJ2-1

CDR3nt: TGTGCCATCAGGGGACTAGCGGGAGGACCCGATTACGAGCAGTACTTC
CDR3aa: CAIRGLAGGPDYEQYF
v_gene: TRBV10-3
abundance: many
d_gene: TRBD2
j_gene: TRBJ2-7

CDR3nt: TGTGCCAGCAGCGCAGCGGGAGCCAATGAGCAGTTCTTC
CDR3aa: CASSAAGANEQFF
v_gene: TRBV5-6
abundance: few
d_gene: TRBD2
j_gene: TRBJ2-1

CDR3nt: TGTGCCTGGAGTCAGGACGGTGAGCAGTTCTTC
CDR3aa: CAWSQDGEQFF
v_gene: TRBV30
abundance: many
d_gene: NA
j_gene: TRBJ2-1

CDR3nt: TGTGCCAGCAGTTACCTGGGGGAAAGTGAAGCTTTCTTT
CDR3aa: CASSYLGESEAFF
v_gene: TRBV6-5
abundance: many
d_gene: NA
j_gene: TRBJ1-1

CDR3nt: TGTGCCAGCAGTTATGGTCGCGGGGACTATGGCTACACCTTC
CDR3aa: CASSYGRGDYGYTF
v_gene: TRBV6-2/TRBV6-3
abundance: many
d_gene: NA
j_gene: TRBJ1-2

CDR3nt: TGTGCCAGTAATGGACAGGGGGTACTAGCGGGAGCTAGCACAGATACGCAGTATTTT
CDR3aa: CASNGQGVLAGASTDTQYF
v_gene: TRBV28
abundance: NA
d_gene: NA
j_gene: TRBJ2-3

CDR3nt: TGTGCCAGCAGTCGACTAGCGGGAGTTCGGTACGGCTACGAGCAGTACTTC
CDR3aa: CASSRLAGVRYGYEQYF
v_gene: TRBV6-1
abundance: many
d_gene: TRBD2
j_gene: TRBJ2-7

CDR3nt: TGTGCCAGCAGTGATTCGAGCGTTCGGGATACGCAGTATTTT
CDR3aa: CASSDSSVRDTQYF
v_gene: TRBV2
abundance: many
d_gene: NA
j_gene: TRBJ2-3

CDR3nt: TGCGCCAGCAGCCCGGACGGTCGCTATGGCTACACCTTC
CDR3aa: CASSPDGRYGYTF
v_gene: TRBV5-1
abundance: NA
d_gene: NA
j_gene: TRBJ1-2

CDR3nt: TGTGCCAGCAGCGAGGGAGGCATCTCCTCTTCGGAGCCCCAGCATTTT
CDR3aa: CASSEGGISSSEPQHF
v_gene: TRBV2
abundance: many
d_gene: NA
j_gene: TRBJ1-5

CDR3nt: TGTGCCACCAGTGATTTGCCTTCAGGGACCTACAATGAGCAGTTCTTC
CDR3aa: CATSDLPSGTYNEQFF
v_gene: TRBV24-1
abundance: many
d_gene: NA
j_gene: TRBJ2-1

CDR3nt: TGTGCCAGTAGTATAGATCGGTTAACGGAGGCTTTCTTT
CDR3aa: CASSIDRLTEAFF
v_gene: TRBV19
abundance: NA
d_gene: NA
j_gene: TRBJ1-1

CDR3nt: TGTGCCACCAGTGATTTTCGGACAGGGCCTTCCGCGGGCACAGATACGCAGTATTTT
CDR3aa: CATSDFRTGPSAGTDTQYF
v_gene: TRBV24-1
abundance: once
d_gene: TRBD1
j_gene: TRBJ2-3

CDR3nt: TGTGCCAGCAGCCTTAGGGGGCAGGGTCCCGCCGGGGAGCTGTTTTTT
CDR3aa: CASSLRGQGPAGELFF
v_gene: TRBV7-3
abundance: NA
d_gene: TRBD1
j_gene: TRBJ2-2

CDR3nt: TGTGCCAGCAACGAACAGGGAGCTCAGCCCCAGCATTTT
CDR3aa: CASNEQGAQPQHF
v_gene: TRBV2
abundance: many
d_gene: NA
j_gene: TRBJ1-5

CDR3nt: TGTGCCAGTAGTATGGTTCCACCCTCAGGGGTCTACGAGCAGTACTTC
CDR3aa: CASSMVPPSGVYEQYF
v_gene: TRBV19
abundance: many
d_gene: NA
j_gene: TRBJ2-7

CDR3nt: TGCAGTGCTAGTCGGCCCCTAGTCGGGCTTGAAGCTTTCTTT
CDR3aa: CSASRPLVGLEAFF
v_gene: TRBV20-1
abundance: many
d_gene: NA
j_gene: TRBJ1-1

CDR3nt: TGTGCCAGCAGCCTATGGACAGGGCGGTCTAACTATGGCTACACCTTC
CDR3aa: CASSLWTGRSNYGYTF
v_gene: TRBV4-2
abundance: NA
d_gene: TRBD1
j_gene: TRBJ1-2

CDR3nt: TGTGCCAGCAGTCTCCCTTTAGGAGGGAGGCCGTTCTTC
CDR3aa: CASSLPLGGRPFF
v_gene: TRBV6-2/TRBV6-3
abundance: many
d_gene: NA
j_gene: TRBJ2-1

CDR3nt: TGTGCCACCAGCAGAGAATCCTTAAGCTCCTACAATGAGCAGTTCTTC
CDR3aa: CATSRESLSSYNEQFF
v_gene: TRBV15
abundance: few
d_gene: NA
j_gene: TRBJ2-1

CDR3nt: TGCAGTGCCGTCCGTTTTCTAGCGGGAAATCTTTACAATGAGCAGTTCTTC
CDR3aa: CSAVRFLAGNLYNEQFF
v_gene: TRBV20-1
abundance: NA
d_gene: TRBD2
j_gene: TRBJ2-1

CDR3nt: TGTGCCAGCAGCCTTCCAGAGCGGTACGAGCAGTACTTC
CDR3aa: CASSLPERYEQYF
v_gene: TRBV7-2
abundance: NA
d_gene: NA
j_gene: TRBJ2-7

CDR3nt: TGTGCCAGCAGTTACGGGACTAGCGAGTATTTT
CDR3aa: CASSYGTSEYF
v_gene: TRBV6-5
abundance: many
d_gene: TRBD2
j_gene: TRBJ2-3

CDR3nt: TGTGCCACCATCGACAGACTAAACACTGAAGCTTTCTTT
CDR3aa: CATIDRLNTEAFF
v_gene: TRBV6-2/TRBV6-3
abundance: NA
d_gene: NA
j_gene: TRBJ1-1

CDR3nt: TGTGCCAGTATACAGAGGGGGGCCTACACTGAAGCTTTCTTT
CDR3aa: CASIQRGAYTEAFF
v_gene: TRBV28
abundance: many
d_gene: NA
j_gene: TRBJ1-1

CDR3nt: TGTGCCAGCAGTTTTACAGGGGTAACTGAAGCTTTCTTT
CDR3aa: CASSFTGVTEAFF
v_gene: TRBV6-5
abundance: many
d_gene: TRBD1
j_gene: TRBJ1-1

CDR3nt: TGTGCCACCAGCAGAGGGATTGAAGACAGAATGAACACTGAAGCTTTCTTT
CDR3aa: CATSRGIEDRMNTEAFF
v_gene: TRBV15
abundance: NA
d_gene: NA
j_gene: TRBJ1-1

CDR3nt: TGCGCCAGCAGCCAAGCCCAGGGGGGGGGTGGCTACACCTTC
CDR3aa: CASSQAQGGGGYTF
v_gene: TRBV4-3
abundance: NA
d_gene: TRBD1
j_gene: TRBJ1-2

CDR3nt: TGTGCCAGCAGCGAAACAGGGGATCTTGGAAACACCATATATTTT
CDR3aa: CASSETGDLGNTIYF
v_gene: TRBV9
abundance: few
d_gene: TRBD1
j_gene: TRBJ1-3

CDR3nt: TGTGCCAGCTCACCTTTGGGGGGGGCAGGTATGAAGCCCCAGCATTTT
CDR3aa: CASSPLGGAGMKPQHF
v_gene: TRBV18
abundance: NA
d_gene: NA
j_gene: TRBJ1-5

CDR3nt: TGTGCCAGCAGTTTTGTACAGACACCCTACAATGAGCAGTTCTTC
CDR3aa: CASSFVQTPYNEQFF
v_gene: TRBV27
abundance: many
d_gene: NA
j_gene: TRBJ2-1

CDR3nt: TGTGCCAGTAGTATAGGGGACAGGGTGCGAAACACCATATATTTT
CDR3aa: CASSIGDRVRNTIYF
v_gene: TRBV19
abundance: NA
d_gene: TRBD1
j_gene: TRBJ1-3